This T cell receptor beta chain derives from a study of a mutant IDH1 vaccine in newly diagnosed glioma. Of note for this clone: Antigen specificity is unknown.

Sequencing used immunoSEQ multiplex PCR; TCRdb keeps in-frame clones, though not all of them. The data hold some 31,000 clones, with 65% to 85% observed a single time. V lost 1 base to trimming and J lost 4 bases; unmatched junction nucleotides: 3. The CDR3 extends over 14 amino acids. Germline values: CDR1 SNHLY, CDR2 FYNNEI. Time point reported: week 47, end of study. The content of each vaccine dose was 300 ug of mutant IDH1 20-mer peptide, and topical imiquimod accompanied it. Eight vaccine doses were administered to patients at weeks 1, 3, 5, 7, 11, 15, 19 and 23. Astrocytomas found in donors were new, WHO grade 3 or 4, IDH1-mutant and ATRX-lost.

The sequence came from a man under 40 with glioma. Specimen: PBMCs, collected from a glioma patient whose treatment included an IDH1 peptide vaccine. This chain links TRBV2 with TRBJ2-7; 8 bases fit TRBD2. The CDR3 sequence is CASSEGTSLYEQYF. In DNA form, the CDR3 reads TGTGCCAGCAGTGAAGGGACTAGCCTATACGAGCAGTACTTC.